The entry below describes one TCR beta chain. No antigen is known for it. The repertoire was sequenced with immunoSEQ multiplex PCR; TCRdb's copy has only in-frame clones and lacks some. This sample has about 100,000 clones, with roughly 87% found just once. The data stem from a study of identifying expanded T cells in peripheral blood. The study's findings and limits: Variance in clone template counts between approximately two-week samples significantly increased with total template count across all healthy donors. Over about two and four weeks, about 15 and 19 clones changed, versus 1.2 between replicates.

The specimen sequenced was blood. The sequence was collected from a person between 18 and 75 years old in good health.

CDR3 in DNA: TGCGCCAGCAGCTTGGGACAGGCCTCTAACTATGGCTACACCTTC. Translated: CASSLGQASNYGYTF. The rearrangement uses TRBV5-1 and TRBJ1-2, with D perhaps TRBD1 (6 bases). CDR3 size: 15 residues. V gave up 0 bases and J gave up 0 bases, with 9 bases separating them. Germline V gene lookup returns CDR1 SGHRS and CDR2 YFSETQ.